This T cell receptor (beta chain) appears in the sequencing data of a study of cytomegalovirus exposure and HLA in healthy donors. Study as a whole: Of the donors genotyped, several hundred in all, about 82% fell in the Caucasian-associated ancestry cluster. Study results and caveats: Later work found that TCR association rates differed between HLA loci; DRB1 had the most and HLA-C the fewest.

V was clipped by 6 bases and J by 4 bases, with 6 bases between them. The CDR3 is 11 amino acids. The germline CDR1 and CDR2 sequences are MNHEY and SVGAGI. Turning to this clone: Its antigen is still unknown. Distinct nucleotide sequences in the sample also encode this CDR3.

The study ran its PCR with 60 Vbeta and 13 Jbeta primers. Sequencing used immunoSEQ multiplex PCR; TCRdb keeps in-frame clones, though not all of them. The sample yields approximately 260,000 clones, approximately 84% seen once. The TCR originated in a woman aged 40 to 49 in good health and CMV-seropositive. V usage is TRBV6-5 and J usage is TRBJ1-1; possibly TRBD1 for D (6 bases). Sequenced sample: PBMCs. CDR3 in amino acids: CASSRGTEAFF. CDR3 nucleotides: TGTGCCAGCAGCAGGGGCACTGAAGCTTTCTTT.